This T cell receptor beta chain originates from a study of T cell repertoires in cytomegalovirus infection. About the research overall: In public TCR beta signatures, there were indications of both CMV infection and matching HLA type. Findings of the study overall: The response measured ex vivo was dominated by TCR beta clonotypes (HLA-C-restricted and CMV-specific). Carriers of CMV and the relevant HLA type were discriminated by public TCR beta frequency.

For this clonotype: Its antigen is not identified.

TCRdb re-derived calls from the reads in MiXCR, one entry per CDR3 protein. The sample holds more than 650,000 distinct CDR3 sequences, 35% to 45% seen once. The CDR3 length is 18 residues. V gave up 3 bases and J gave up 0 bases, with 17 bases separating them. The germline V gene has CDR1 KGHDR and CDR2 SFDVKD. The clonotype originates from a human donor in good health (CMV status not recorded). Some clones in this sample may be carry-over from other donors' samples. Source material: PBMCs. This chain connects TRBV24-1 to TRBJ1-3; D gene unclear. CDR3 DNA sequence: TGTGCCACCAGTGATATTAGTGCCCGGATCATCTCTGGAAACACCATATATTTT. Translation: CATSDISARIISGNTIYF.